These 27 T cell receptor beta chains originate from one sample sequenced in a study of T cells in Graves' hyperthyroidism and ophthalmopathy. Template material for amplifying TCR beta CDR3 regions consisted of RNA transcripts. A first-round RT-PCR of the TCR CDR3 used the HTBI primer set. TCRdb analysed the multiplex PCR reads with MiXCR anew, one entry per CDR3 protein. The sample shows fewer than 350,000 distinct CDR3 sequences, about 16% of them seen only once. What was sequenced was blood. The source is a woman in her forties or fifties with Graves' hyperthyroidism that later progressed to Graves' ophthalmopathy.

This clonotype showed up just a few times. The V gene is TRBV19, the J gene TRBJ2-1; TRBD2 is a possible D gene (6 bases). V was trimmed by 1 base and J by 9 bases, leaving 16 bases between them. This CDR3 has 15 amino acids. Germline values: CDR1 LNHDA, CDR2 SQIVND (reference sequence). The CDR3 loop reads CASSIVGLPTAEQFF. Here the CDR3 DNA reads TGTGCCAGTAGTATAGTTGGACTACCCACAGCTGAGCAGTTCTTC.

This clonotype was seen many times. The rearrangement links TRBV20-1 to TRBJ1-5; 7 bases are a match to TRBD1. V was clipped by 0 bases and J by 0 bases; unmatched bases: 11. The CDR3 extends over 18 amino acids. Germline assignment: CDR1 DFQATT and CDR2 SNEGSKA (reference sequence). The CDR3 reads CSARDGRQGPYSNQPQHF. CDR3 nucleotide sequence: TGCAGTGCTAGAGATGGACGACAGGGACCTTATAGCAATCAGCCCCAGCATTTT.

This clonotype was seen a few times. The gene calls are TRBV20-1 and TRBJ2-7; D is unclear. This CDR3 is built from 14 residues. V lost 3 bases and J 0 bases, leaving 12 bases between the germline ends. CDR1 and CDR2 (germline): DFQATT, SNEGSKA (reference sequence). DNA for the CDR3: TGCAGTGCTAGCGAATCGGGTTTCTCCTACGAGCAGTACTTC. Translated, it gives CSASESGFSYEQYF.

This clonotype has ten or more counts. The J gene is TRBJ2-3, the V gene TRBV20-1, with 11 bases fitting TRBD2. V gave up 1 base and J gave up 4 bases; unmatched junction bases: 4. Germline V gives CDR1 DFQATT, CDR2 SNEGSKA (reference sequence). The CDR3 is 15 residues long. CDR3 sequence (DNA): TGCAGTGCTAGAGGAGAACTAGCGGGAGCAGATACGCAGTATTTT. It is translated as CSARGELAGADTQYF.

In regard to this clonotype: One base away lies a much larger clone, so this may be a sequencing read error. J is TRBJ1-1 and V is TRBV18, with TRBD1 matching over 8 bases. This CDR3 is built from 14 residues. Germline V gene data show CDR1 as KGHSH and CDR2 as LQKENI. Written as DNA, the CDR3 is TGTGCCAGCTCAGCTCGGACAGGGAGGACTGGAGCTTTCTTT. This sequence encodes CASSARTGRTGAFF.

This clonotype was counted many times. The chain couples TRBV6-5 to TRBJ1-1, with 7 bases fitting TRBD1. The CDR3 runs 15 residues. Germline V lookup: CDR1 MNHEY, CDR2 SVGAGI. Trimming at V came to 0 bases and at J to 4 bases, leaving 5 bases not matched to a gene. The CDR3 here is CASSYSQGVGTEAFF. As DNA, the CDR3 is TGTGCCAGCAGTTACTCCCAGGGGGTCGGCACTGAAGCTTTCTTT.

The chain recombines TRBV7-9 with TRBJ1-4; 10 nucleotides agree with TRBD1. The CDR3 loop spans 14 amino acids. Looked up from germline, CDR1 is SEHNR and CDR2 is FQNEAQ (reference sequence). Germline trimming cut 4 bases from V and 7 bases from J; bases unmatched to any gene: 3. CDR3 amino acids: CASSYRDRGEKLFF. The CDR3 DNA reads TGTGCCAGCAGCTACCGGGACAGGGGTGAAAAACTGTTTTTT.

This clonotype came up many times. The chain combines TRBV28 with TRBJ2-1; 7 positions match TRBD2. Germline V lookup: CDR1 MDHEN, CDR2 SYDVKM. V lost 7 bases to trimming and J lost 0 bases; unmatched junction nucleotides: 6. The CDR3 runs to 15 residues. In nucleotides, the CDR3 is TGTGCCAGCAACTCGGGAGGCCACTCCTACAATGAGCAGTTCTTC. It encodes CASNSGGHSYNEQFF.

This clonotype showed up many times. This sequence joins TRBV28 and TRBJ2-7; D remains ambiguous. Trimming shortened V by 2 bases and J by 6 bases, and 14 bases separated the two germline ends. The CDR3 has 14 residues. Germline assignment: CDR1 MDHEN and CDR2 SYDVKM. CDR3 protein: CASSLGFMSAEQYF. The CDR3 region has the DNA TGTGCCAGCAGTTTAGGGTTTATGTCAGCCGAGCAGTACTTC. The complete variable domain, with remaining parts taken from reference TRBV28 and TRBJ2-7, reads DVKVTQSSRYLVKRTGEKVFLECVQDMDHENMFWYRQDPGLGLRLIYFSYDVKMKEKGDIPEGYSVSREKKERFSLILESASTNQTSMYLCASSLGFMSAEQYFGPGTRLTVT.

V gene TRBV4-1 combines with J gene TRBJ1-1; possible D gene TRBD1, 5 bases. The CDR3 contains 16 residues. Trimming cost V 8 bases and J 0 bases, with 19 bases left between them. Per germline, CDR1 MGHRA and CDR2 YSYEKL. CDR3 DNA: TGCGCCAGCCTCCCGGGATTGGGGACCATGAACACTGAAGCTTTCTTT. Amino acids: CASLPGLGTMNTEAFF.

This clonotype was recorded many times. The chain is built from TRBV12-3 or TRBV12-4 and TRBJ2-4; TRBD1 aligns across 10 bases. J gave up 6 bases and V 5 bases, and 7 bases lay outside the gene matches. The CDR3 loop spans 15 amino acids. The CDR3 loop is CASSQGTGEANIQYF. The CDR3, as DNA: TGTGCCAGCAGTCAAGGGACAGGGGAGGCAAACATTCAGTACTTC.

In this sample, this clonotype turned up a few times. J is TRBJ1-1 and V is TRBV12-3 or TRBV12-4; D remains ambiguous. This CDR3 has 13 amino acids. V was trimmed by 4 bases and J by 1 base, leaving 7 bases between them. The CDR3 loop is CASSSPENTEAFF. As DNA, the CDR3 is TGTGCCAGCAGTTCCCCAGAGAACACTGAAGCTTTCTTT.

This clonotype appeared a few times. CDR3 coding DNA: TGCAGTGCTCGGTCGGGTATTGCAAAAAGCTACAATGAGCAGTTCTTC. Its protein is CSARSGIAKSYNEQFF. The rearrangement joins TRBV20-1 to TRBJ2-1, with D hard to call. Germline CDR1 reads DFQATT; CDR2 reads SNEGSKA (reference sequence). The V and J ends lost 5 bases and 3 bases respectively, with 20 bases between them. This CDR3 region has 16 residues.

This clonotype was observed many times. The chain uses TRBV2 and TRBJ2-7; TRBD2 agrees at 10 bases. In germline, CDR1 is SNHLY, CDR2 FYNNEI. This CDR3 is built from 14 residues. V was clipped by 5 bases and J by 5 bases; unmatched bases: 6. The CDR3: CASSRSGRAHEQYF. Here the CDR3 DNA reads TGTGCCAGCAGTCGGAGCGGGAGGGCCCACGAGCAGTACTTC.

This clonotype was counted at least ten times. The chain is built from TRBV20-1 and TRBJ2-1; 10 bases align to TRBD2. Germline V gene data show CDR1 as DFQATT and CDR2 as SNEGSKA (reference sequence). The CDR3 is made up of 13 amino acids. CDR3 coding DNA: TGCAGAACCGGGACTAGCGACTACAATGAGCAGTTCTTC. It codes for CRTGTSDYNEQFF.

The chain is built from TRBV20-1 and TRBJ2-7; 8 nucleotides agree with TRBD1. Unmatched junction bases numbered 5, after V lost 2 bases and J lost 2 bases. Germline CDR1 DFQATT, CDR2 SNEGSKA (reference sequence). The CDR3 is 14 amino acids. The CDR3 here is CSARRGQATYEQYF. CDR3 nucleotides: TGCAGTGCTAGACGGGGACAGGCGACCTACGAGCAGTACTTC.

This clonotype was seen ten or more times. The CDR3: CASSSTGTGGYEQYF. CDR3 bases: TGTGCCAGCTCCTCAACCGGGACAGGGGGCTACGAGCAGTACTTC. V usage is TRBV18 and J usage is TRBJ2-7, with TRBD1 matching over 11 bases. Germline V gene lookup returns CDR1 KGHSH and CDR2 LQKENI. The CDR3 is 15 amino acids. Trimming at V came to 6 bases and at J to 3 bases, leaving 7 bases not matched to a gene.

This clonotype was seen repeatedly, ten times or more. This chain uses TRBV28 with TRBJ2-1; D is unclear. V lost 3 bases to trimming and J lost 10 bases, with 10 bases between them. Per germline, CDR1 MDHEN and CDR2 SYDVKM. CDR3 length: 12 residues. CDR3 sequence: CASSLVSVEQFF. The DNA for the CDR3 is TGTGCCAGCAGTTTGGTCAGCGTAGAGCAGTTCTTC.

Worth noting for this clonotype: One base away lies a much larger clone, so this may be a sequencing read error. V usage is TRBV14 and J usage is TRBJ1-1; D uncertain. The germline V gene has CDR1 SGHDN and CDR2 FVKESK. There are 15 residues in the CDR3. The CDR3 protein is CASSQDLGSNTEASF. CDR3 bases: TGTGCCAGCAGCCAAGATCTAGGGTCGAACACTGAAGCTTCCTTT.

Many counts were recorded for this clonotype. V usage is TRBV3-1 and J usage is TRBJ2-7; D unresolved. V gave up 0 bases and J gave up 2 bases, with 8 bases separating them. The CDR3 spans 14 residues. Looked up from germline, CDR1 is LGHDT and CDR2 is YNNKEL (reference sequence). The CDR3 nucleotides are TGTGCCAGCAGCCAAGATAGATCGGCCTACGAGCAGTACTTC. Amino acids: CASSQDRSAYEQYF.

The chain couples TRBV7-3 to TRBJ2-3; 8 nucleotides match TRBD2. The CDR3 totals 16 residues. The V segment lost 2 bases and the J segment 5 bases; nucleotides outside the gene matches: 9. CDR1 and CDR2 (germline): SGHTA, FQGTGA. The CDR3: CASSLSPRLAGDTQYF. CDR3 bases: TGTGCCAGCAGCTTATCGCCGCGGCTAGCGGGAGATACGCAGTATTTT.

The chain uses TRBV6-2 or TRBV6-3 and TRBJ2-7; 9 bases agree with TRBD2. Germline CDR1 MNHEY, CDR2 SVGEGT. The V gene end was trimmed by 6 bases and the J gene end by 4 bases; junction bases not matched to a gene: 7. The CDR3 length is 14 residues. Written as DNA, the CDR3 is TGTGCCAGCAGAATAGCGGGAGAGACGTACGAGCAGTACTTC. This codes for CASRIAGETYEQYF.

This clonotype was recorded many times. The gene calls are TRBV20-1 and TRBJ2-5; 8 positions agree with TRBD1. The CDR3 covers 17 residues. The V gene's germline CDR1 is DFQATT and CDR2 SNEGSKA (reference sequence). Trimming took 0 bases from V and 0 from J; bases not matched to a gene: 9. The CDR3 is CSARDLSFRGHQETQYF. CDR3 nucleotide sequence: TGCAGTGCTAGAGATTTGAGCTTCAGGGGGCACCAAGAGACCCAGTACTTC.

This chain joins TRBV7-2 and TRBJ2-1; 8 bases map to TRBD2. CDR1 is SGHTA, CDR2 FQGNSA, per germline. There are 14 residues in the CDR3. After removal of 5 bases from V and 8 bases from J, the junction contained 8 bases not matched to a gene. CDR3 nucleotides: TGTGCCAGCAGCAGCCTAGCGGGCACCTATGAGCAGTTCTTC. The encoded protein is CASSSLAGTYEQFF. Filled out from reference TRBV7-2 and TRBJ2-1, the complete variable domain reads GAGVSQSPSNKVTEKGKDVELRCDPISGHTALYWYRQSLGQGLEFLIYFQGNSAPDKSGLPSDRFSAERTGGSVSTLTIQRTQQEDSAVYLCASSSLAGTYEQFFGPGTRLTVL.

The rearrangement links TRBV7-9 to TRBJ2-1, with unresolved D. The ends were cut back, 5 bases at V and 0 bases at J, with 11 bases in the middle. Germline values: CDR1 SEHNR, CDR2 FQNEAQ (reference sequence). The CDR3 runs to 15 residues. CDR3 in DNA: TGTGCCAGCAGCGCCATAGCAGGCTCCTACAATGAGCAGTTCTTC. Amino acids: CASSAIAGSYNEQFF.

Comment on this clonotype: This sequence may be a read error, since a much larger clone differs from it by one base. The chain recombines TRBV7-6 with TRBJ1-1, with D perhaps TRBD1 (5 bases). Germline V gene lookup returns CDR1 SGHVS and CDR2 FNYEAQ. V was shortened by 4 bases and J by 1 base, with 7 bases between the two germline ends. The CDR3 is made up of 13 amino acids. The CDR3: CASSSQENTEAFF. The DNA for the CDR3 is TGTGCCAGCAGCTCACAGGAGAACACTGAAGCTTTCTTT.

The rearrangement links TRBV18 to TRBJ2-5; D gene uncertain. V lost 1 base and J 5 bases, leaving 11 bases between the germline ends. Germline lookup yields CDR1 KGHSH and CDR2 LQKENI. This CDR3 region has 14 residues. CDR3 DNA sequence: TGTGCCAGCTCACCACAGGGCGAGGTTGAGACCCAGTACTTC. This translates into CASSPQGEVETQYF. Based on the CDR3 plus reference TRBV18 and TRBJ2-5, the full variable domain is NAGVMQNPRHLVRRRGQEARLRCSPMKGHSHVYWYRQLPEEGLKFMVYLQKENIIDESGMPKERFSAEFPKEGPSILRIQQVVRGDSAAYFCASSPQGEVETQYFGPGTRLLVL.